These 27 T cell receptor beta chains originate from one sample sequenced in a study of CD8+ T cells in alopecia areata. Indicated treatment: oral pan-JAK inhibitor, 5-10 mg twice daily. After isolation, RNA underwent reverse transcription to generate cDNA as the sequencing template. Using immunoSEQ multiplex PCR, the repertoire was profiled, and TCRdb retains in-frame clones only, with some absent. Of 270,000 or so clones listed, roughly 50% were seen once; the top ten hold over 1.5%. The sequenced sample was CD4+ T cells sorted from blood, obtained at week 24, from a patient treated with tofacitinib. The receptors come from a human donor with alopecia areata.

This clone was picked up a small number of times. This chain joins TRBV19 and TRBJ2-3; a weak D match, TRBD1 (6 bases). Trimming pared 8 bases from V and 3 bases from J, leaving 12 bases between. Germline CDR1 is LNHDA and CDR2 is SQIVND (reference sequence). This CDR3 is 13 amino acids long. The DNA for the CDR3 is TGTGCCAGTTGGCCAGGGGTAACAGATACGCAGTATTTT. Encoded protein: CASWPGVTDTQYF.

The chain is built from TRBV5-5 and TRBJ2-4; tentatively, D is TRBD1 (6 bases). Trimming cost V 4 bases and J 0 bases, with 14 bases left between them. Germline loops: CDR1 SGHKS, CDR2 YYEKEE (reference sequence). This CDR3 contains 16 residues. CDR3 nucleotide sequence: TGTGCCAGCAGCCCAGGGGTCAGGTTAGCCAAAAACATTCAGTACTTC. It codes for CASSPGVRLAKNIQYF.

The gene calls are TRBV15 and TRBJ2-3, with 8 bases fitting TRBD1. Germline lookup yields CDR1 LNHNV and CDR2 YYDKDF (reference sequence). The ends lost 8 bases at V and 0 bases at J; junction bases unmatched: 10. This CDR3 is built from 16 residues. In DNA form, the CDR3 reads TGTGCCACCGCACAGGGGGTGGGGATTAGCACAGATACGCAGTATTTT. Its protein product is CATAQGVGISTDTQYF.

The CDR3 sequence is CASSLGIGTGRFEQYF. The CDR3, as DNA: TGTGCCAGCAGTTTAGGGATCGGGACAGGGCGTTTCGAGCAGTACTTC. The rearrangement links TRBV27 to TRBJ2-7; 9 positions agree with TRBD1. Germline V gives CDR1 MNHEY, CDR2 SMNVEV (reference sequence). V lost 2 bases, J lost 6 bases, and 11 bases stayed unmatched. CDR3 length: 16 residues.

This sequence joins TRBV29-1 and TRBJ2-1, with 10 nucleotides matching TRBD1. The ends lost 3 bases at V and 3 bases at J; junction bases unmatched: 2. The CDR3 consists of 14 residues. In germline, CDR1 is SQVTM, CDR2 ANQGSEA. In nucleotides, the CDR3 is TGCAGCGTTGAGGACAGGGGGTACTACAATGAGCAGTTCTTC. This translates into CSVEDRGYYNEQFF.

The CDR3 here is CAWSGAEKLFF. DNA for the CDR3: TGTGCCTGGAGTGGGGCAGAAAAACTGTTTTTT. The chain couples TRBV30 to TRBJ1-4; no reliable D call. CDR1 and CDR2 from the germline V gene are GTSNPN and SVGIG (reference sequence). Trimming left V 1 base short and J 8 bases short, with 5 bases between. The CDR3 contains 11 residues.

This clone was counted between two and nine times. V usage is TRBV29-1 and J usage is TRBJ2-7; 7 positions agree with TRBD1. CDR3 size: 13 residues. Germline lookup yields CDR1 SQVTM and CDR2 ANQGSEA. V shed 7 bases, J shed 2 bases, and the junction held 8 bases outside the gene matches. CDR3 sequence: CSAQRQGAYEQYF. The CDR3 DNA follows: TGCAGCGCCCAAAGACAGGGAGCCTACGAGCAGTACTTC.

This clone was seen a handful of times. V and J are TRBV6-6 and TRBJ2-1; D is perhaps TRBD2 (5 bases). V gave up 5 bases and J gave up 9 bases, with 11 bases separating them. Germline-derived CDR1 and CDR2 are MNHNY and SVGAGI (reference sequence). CDR3 size: 12 residues. CDR3 residues: CASSPLAVEQFF. The CDR3 nucleotides read TGTGCCAGCAGTCCTCTAGCTGTTGAGCAGTTCTTC.

The CDR3 DNA sequence: TGTGCCAGCACCCACGGGTCGTATGAGGAAAAACTGTTTTTT. Encoded protein: CASTHGSYEEKLFF. V gene TRBV7-9 combines with J gene TRBJ1-4; D unresolved. Per the germline V gene, CDR1 is SEHNR and CDR2 is FQNEAQ (reference sequence). The CDR3 extends over 14 amino acids. The V and J ends lost 7 bases and 8 bases respectively, with 17 bases between them.

The chain uses TRBV7-8 and TRBJ2-3; D is perhaps TRBD2 (5 bases). CDR3 length: 12 residues. Trimming took 5 bases from V and 7 from J, leaving 10 bases between them. Per the germline V gene, CDR1 is SGHVS and CDR2 is FQNEAQ. The CDR3 bases are TGTGCCAGCAGCAGCCTCGGGAATACGCAGTATTTT. Protein: CASSSLGNTQYF.

The rearrangement links TRBV30 to TRBJ2-3; tentative D call: TRBD2 (5 bases). The CDR3 runs 15 residues. The V end was cut by 4 bases, the J end by 4 bases, with 18 bases between. Germline CDR1 is GTSNPN and CDR2 is SVGIG (reference sequence). The CDR3 spells CAWKSLRVEADTQYF. CDR3 sequence (DNA): TGTGCCTGGAAATCCCTGAGGGTAGAGGCAGATACGCAGTATTTT.

V is TRBV2 and J is TRBJ2-3; 8 bases agree with TRBD2. The V segment lost 6 bases and the J segment 5 bases; nucleotides outside the gene matches: 4. CDR3 length: 13 amino acids. Germline V lookup: CDR1 SNHLY, CDR2 FYNNEI. The CDR3, as DNA: TGTGCCAGCAGACCGGGACTAGAAGATACGCAGTATTTT. This sequence encodes CASRPGLEDTQYF.

This chain joins TRBV10-2 and TRBJ1-5; 10 bases are shared with TRBD1. V lost 4 bases, J lost 7 bases, and 4 bases stayed unmatched. CDR1 and CDR2 from the germline V gene are WSHSY and SAAADI. The CDR3 has 14 amino acids. The CDR3, as DNA: TGCGCCAGCAGTGGACAGGGGGCCGGGCAGCCCCAGCATTTT. Its protein is CASSGQGAGQPQHF.

This clone is a singleton in its sample. This rearrangement joins TRBV15 to TRBJ2-5, with unresolved D. V was shortened by 1 base and J by 0 bases, with 9 bases between the two germline ends. This CDR3 is 15 amino acids long. Germline V gives CDR1 LNHNV, CDR2 YYDKDF (reference sequence). The CDR3 sequence: CATSRASGHQETQYF. The DNA for the CDR3 is TGTGCCACCAGCAGAGCCTCTGGACACCAAGAGACCCAGTACTTC. Combining the CDR3 with reference TRBV15 and TRBJ2-5 gives the whole variable domain DAMVIQNPRYQVTQFGKPVTLSCSQTLNHNVMYWYQQKSSQAPKLLFHYYDKDFNNEADTPDNFQSRRPNTSFCFLDIRSPGLGDTAMYLCATSRASGHQETQYFGPGTRLLVL.

This clone was counted only a few times. The genes are TRBV7-2 and TRBJ2-1; TRBD1 is a possible D gene (5 bases). In germline, CDR1 is SGHTA, CDR2 FQGNSA. The CDR3 runs to 15 residues. Trimming pared 2 bases from V and 3 bases from J, leaving 11 bases between. The DNA for the CDR3 is TGTGCCAGCAGCTTATCGCAGGGATACTACAATGAGCAGTTCTTC. Residues: CASSLSQGYYNEQFF.

This clone was observed a few times. V and J are TRBV11-2 and TRBJ1-2, with 10 bases matching TRBD1. This CDR3 has 16 residues. The V gene end was trimmed by 0 bases and the J gene end by 7 bases; junction bases not matched to a gene: 8. The germline gives CDR1 SGHAT, CDR2 FQNNGV. The DNA of the CDR3 is TGTGCCAGCAGCTTAGATCGGGACAGGGGATCTAGTGGCTACACCTTC. It codes for CASSLDRDRGSSGYTF.

V usage is TRBV12-5 and J usage is TRBJ1-2; 7 bases match TRBD1. Germline values: CDR1 LGHNT, CDR2 FRNRAP. V was clipped by 6 bases and J by 2 bases; unmatched bases: 6. CDR3 length: 14 residues. CDR3 sequence: CASGVFRGNYGYTF. The CDR3 DNA follows: TGTGCTAGTGGCGTCTTCAGGGGGAACTATGGCTACACCTTC.

This CDR3 reads CSVAAGTEAFF. For the CDR3, the DNA is TGCAGCGTTGCGGCGGGGACTGAAGCTTTCTTT. The rearrangement uses TRBV29-1 and TRBJ1-1, with D unclear. CDR1 is SQVTM, CDR2 ANQGSEA, per germline. V was clipped by 4 bases and J by 5 bases, with 8 bases between them. The CDR3 runs 11 residues.

The J gene is TRBJ2-7, the V gene TRBV7-9; a weak D match, TRBD1 (5 bases). Germline-derived CDR1 and CDR2 are SEHNR and FQNEAQ (reference sequence). Trimming removed 3 bases from V and 1 base from J, with 22 bases in between. CDR3 size: 18 residues. CDR3 bases: TGTGCCAGCAGCTTCTACGGTTTGAACAGAGCAGGGTCCTACGAGCAGTACTTC. Translation gives CASSFYGLNRAGSYEQYF.

The CDR3 sequence is CASRKDRGPIYGYTF. Here the CDR3 DNA reads TGTGCCAGCAGAAAAGACAGGGGCCCTATCTATGGCTACACCTTC. The genes are TRBV2 and TRBJ1-2, with 8 positions matching TRBD1. The ends lost 6 bases at V and 4 bases at J; junction bases unmatched: 10. Germline CDR1 reads SNHLY; CDR2 reads FYNNEI. The CDR3 extends over 15 amino acids.

The rearrangement links TRBV25-1 to TRBJ1-2; unclear D gene. Germline CDR1 reads MGHDK; CDR2 reads SYGVNS. This CDR3 spans 13 amino acids. V gave up 3 bases and J gave up 1 base, with 6 bases separating them. The chain's CDR3 is CASSDSSNYGYTF. The CDR3, as DNA: TGTGCCAGCAGTGATTCAAGTAACTATGGCTACACCTTC.

This clone was seen a few times. The rearrangement uses TRBV18 and TRBJ2-7, with no clear D. CDR3 length: 11 residues. The germline V gene has CDR1 KGHSH and CDR2 LQKENI. V lost 3 bases and J lost 7, with 7 bases in between. In DNA, the CDR3 is TGTGCCAGCTCACCCCAGGTGGAGCAGTACTTC. Translation gives CASSPQVEQYF.

The genes are TRBV30 and TRBJ2-1, with D tentatively TRBD1 (5 bases). V lost 5 bases and J 3 bases, leaving 11 bases between the germline ends. The germline V gene encodes CDR1 GTSNPN and CDR2 SVGIG (reference sequence). CDR3 size: 13 residues. Written as DNA, the CDR3 is TGTGCCTGGCAGGGAAGTGACTACAATGAGCAGTTCTTC. It translates to CAWQGSDYNEQFF. Together with reference TRBV30 and TRBJ2-1, the CDR3 gives the full variable domain: SQTIHQWPATLVQPVGSPLSLECTVEGTSNPNLYWYRQAAGRGLQLLFYSVGIGQISSEVPQNLSASRPQDRQFILSSKKLLLSDSGFYLCAWQGSDYNEQFFGPGTRLTVL.

The genes are TRBV7-2 and TRBJ1-5, with TRBD1 as a possible D gene (5 bases). The germline CDR1 and CDR2 sequences are SGHTA and FQGNSA. CDR3 length: 15 amino acids. V gave up 1 base and J gave up 3 bases, with 10 bases separating them. CDR3 sequence: CASSLVARANQPQHF. CDR3 nucleotides: TGTGCCAGCAGCTTAGTTGCCAGGGCCAATCAGCCCCAGCATTTT.

On this clone: Within the sample, other DNA sequences also encode this same CDR3. The rearrangement joins TRBV29-1 to TRBJ1-2; 7 positions match TRBD1. The CDR3 consists of 13 residues. CDR1 is SQVTM and CDR2 is ANQGSEA in the germline V gene. V trimming: 5 bases; J trimming: 4 bases; junction bases outside the gene matches: 7. The CDR3 reads CSVSGGRGYGYTF. CDR3 nucleotide sequence: TGCAGCGTTTCAGGGGGAAGGGGCTATGGCTACACCTTC.

The chain links TRBV27 to TRBJ2-5; the match to TRBD1 covers 8 bases. The CDR3 loop spans 14 amino acids. With 6 bases clipped from V and 4 bases from J, the junction kept 7 bases outside the gene matches. Germline CDR1 and CDR2: MNHEY and SMNVEV (reference sequence). CDR3 in amino acids: CASSSRQGRETQYF. The CDR3 DNA reads as TGTGCCAGCAGCTCTAGACAGGGGCGAGAGACCCAGTACTTC.

The chain has TRBV6-1 and TRBJ1-1; D unclear. V was shortened by 1 base and J by 3 bases, with 6 bases between the two germline ends. The CDR3 is 13 residues long. Germline V lookup: CDR1 MNHNS, CDR2 SASEGT. The chain's CDR3 is CASSEGPHTEAFF. The CDR3 DNA reads TGTGCCAGCAGTGAAGGGCCTCACACTGAAGCTTTCTTT.